This entry describes one TCR beta chain. Its antigen is not identified. This CDR3 has 16 amino acids. The germline gives CDR1 SEHNR, CDR2 FQNEAQ (reference sequence). Trimming removed 1 base at V and 4 bases at J, with 13 bases between. The data stem from a study of T cells after yellow fever vaccination. Notes on the study in general: Across the CD4 and CD8 compartments, a small share of clonotypes was present in both. The booster saw the reappearance of most primary-vaccination clones (more than 95% CD4, 80% to 90% CD8).

Conversion of TCR transcripts into cDNA relied on 5'RACE template switching, which added a universal primer site and UMIs. TCRdb used MiXCR to reprocess the 5' RACE reads, holding one entry per CDR3 protein. The sample contains about 400,000 distinct CDR3 sequences, around a tenth of which appear only once. The chain is built from TRBV7-9 and TRBJ2-2; possibly TRBD1 for D (6 bases). The TCR sequence derives from a young man who received the YFV17D yellow fever vaccine. Sequencing used PBMCs, obtained on the day of the first yellow fever vaccination. This CDR3 reads CASSLGFPGATGELFF. The CDR3, as DNA: TGTGCCAGCAGCTTAGGATTTCCAGGGGCCACCGGGGAGCTGTTTTTT.